These 15 T cell receptor beta chains were all obtained from the same sample, sequenced in a study of cytomegalovirus exposure and HLA in healthy donors. The PCR ran on 60 Vbeta and 13 Jbeta primers. Measured with immunoSEQ multiplex PCR; TCRdb has only the in-frame clones, and not every one. This table has more than 95,000 clones, more than 65% appearing once. What was sequenced was PBMCs. All receptors come from a man aged 18 to 30 in good health and CMV-seronegative.

The rearrangement uses TRBV12-2 and TRBJ2-4; the listed D gene, TRBD1, was not tested against the DNA. TRBV12-2 is classified as a pseudogene. This CDR3 has 14 amino acids. As DNA, the CDR3 is TGTGCAAGTCGCTTAGACAGGGGCAAAAACATTCAGTACTTC. Its translation: CASRLDRGKNIQYF.

A few counts support this clone. This sequence joins TRBV5-1 and TRBJ2-1; the match to TRBD2 covers 12 bases. The germline CDR1 and CDR2 sequences are SGHRS and YFSETQ. The CDR3 has 14 amino acids. Trimming at V came to 3 bases and at J to 8 bases, leaving 3 bases not matched to a gene. DNA for the CDR3: TGCGCCAGCAGCTCTGGACTAGCGGGGCATGAGCAGTTCTTC. Translation: CASSSGLAGHEQFF.

The chain couples TRBV30 to TRBJ1-1, with TRBD1 matching 7 bases. In germline, CDR1 is GTSNPN, CDR2 SVGIG (reference sequence). The V and J ends lost 5 bases and 5 bases, in that order; junction bases with no gene match: 8. The CDR3 spans 13 residues. The CDR3 here is CAWSRAQGTEAFF. The CDR3 region has the DNA TGTGCCTGGTCGCGGGCACAGGGGACTGAAGCTTTCTTT.

The V gene is TRBV29-1, the J gene TRBJ2-3, with 7 positions matching TRBD1. Trimming cost V 4 bases and J 4 bases; bases outside gene matches: 2. The CDR3 loop spans 12 amino acids. Germline CDR1 is SQVTM and CDR2 is ANQGSEA. The CDR3 is CSVGQGADTQYF. The CDR3 nucleotides are TGCAGCGTTGGACAGGGAGCAGATACGCAGTATTTT.

The chain joins TRBV10-3 to TRBJ1-2; D is unclear. The ends were cut back, 3 bases at V and 4 bases at J, with 12 bases in the middle. The germline V gene has CDR1 ENHRY and CDR2 SYGVKD. The CDR3 is 14 amino acids. The CDR3 protein is CAISDSGSRYGYTF. As DNA, the CDR3 is TGTGCCATCAGTGATTCAGGATCACGCTATGGCTACACCTTC.

The chain has TRBV6-6 and TRBJ2-7; possibly TRBD2 for D (5 bases). Germline assignment: CDR1 MNHNY and CDR2 SVGAGI (reference sequence). CDR3 size: 16 residues. V was trimmed by 5 bases and J by 2 bases, leaving 19 bases between them. The CDR3 sequence is CASSPGIHERTYEQYF. CDR3 DNA: TGTGCCAGCAGTCCCGGGATACATGAGAGAACCTACGAGCAGTACTTC.

This chain uses TRBV2 with TRBJ1-1, with D tentatively TRBD1 (5 bases). Germline CDR1 reads SNHLY; CDR2 reads FYNNEI. The CDR3 has 14 amino acids. V was pared by 6 bases and J by 4 bases, with 15 bases between. CDR3 sequence reads: CASSVSGGSTEAFF. CDR3 nucleotides: TGTGCCAGCAGCGTATCTGGGGGGTCCACTGAAGCTTTCTTT.

On this clone: In the same sample, other DNA sequences code for this CDR3. The chain employs TRBV6-5 and TRBJ1-1, with D possibly TRBD1 on 5 matching bases. This CDR3 contains 13 residues. V lost 5 bases and J 6 bases, leaving 13 bases between the germline ends. The germline V gene has CDR1 MNHEY and CDR2 SVGAGI. The CDR3 nucleotides read TGTGCCAGCAGTGAATCGTGGGGGGCTGAAGCTTTCTTT. Its protein product is CASSESWGAEAFF.

The rearrangement joins TRBV6-5 to TRBJ1-6; 7 bases agree with TRBD1. The CDR3 has 16 amino acids. V trimming: 2 bases; J trimming: 12 bases; junction bases outside the gene matches: 13. The V gene's germline CDR1 is MNHEY and CDR2 SVGAGI. The CDR3 DNA reads TGTGCCAGCAGTTACGGACAGGCCCCAAATAGACAACCCCTCCACTTT. Its protein product is CASSYGQAPNRQPLHF.

The gene calls are TRBV5-6 and TRBJ1-2; 7 nucleotides match TRBD1. The CDR3 totals 12 residues. The V gene's germline CDR1 is SGHDT and CDR2 YYEEEE. V was clipped by 4 bases and J by 3 bases; unmatched bases: 0. The CDR3 nucleotides are TGTGCCAGCAGCGACAGGGACTATGGCTACACCTTC. It codes for CASSDRDYGYTF.

CDR3 region: CASSSPGGLDSPLHF. DNA for the CDR3: TGTGCCAGCAGCTCCCCGGGGGGCCTTGATTCACCCCTCCACTTT. J is TRBJ1-6 and V is TRBV11-2, with D perhaps TRBD1 (6 bases). The V end was cut by 4 bases, the J end by 8 bases, with 15 bases between. The CDR3 length is 15 residues. Germline V gives CDR1 SGHAT, CDR2 FQNNGV. Complete variable domain (other parts from reference TRBV11-2 and TRBJ1-6): EAGVAQSPRYKIIEKRQSVAFWCNPISGHATLYWYQQILGQGPKLLIQFQNNGVVDDSQLPKDRFSAERLKGVDSTLKIQPAKLEDSAVYLCASSSPGGLDSPLHFGNGTRLTVT.

This clone was found once. The identical CDR3 is also encoded by other nucleotide sequences in the sample. This chain connects TRBV5-1 to TRBJ1-5, with D tentatively TRBD1 (6 bases). In germline, CDR1 is SGHRS, CDR2 YFSETQ. Trimming took off 2 bases at V and 4 bases at J, with 7 bases between the two ends. This CDR3 is 13 amino acids long. The CDR3 sequence: CASSLQGNQPQHF. The CDR3 DNA sequence: TGCGCCAGCAGCTTACAGGGAAATCAGCCCCAGCATTTT.

The genes are TRBV4-2 and TRBJ2-1; 12 bases map to TRBD2. The V gene end was trimmed by 4 bases and the J gene end by 6 bases; junction bases not matched to a gene: 4. Germline loops: CDR1 LGHNA, CDR2 YNFKEQ. CDR3 size: 15 residues. The CDR3 reads CASSPSSGGANEQFF. CDR3 nucleotides: TGTGCCAGCAGCCCGTCTAGCGGGGGGGCCAATGAGCAGTTCTTC.

CDR3 bases: TGCAGCGTTGATATGGGGCCCAACTACGAGCAGTACTTC. This gives the protein CSVDMGPNYEQYF. V gene TRBV29-1 combines with J gene TRBJ2-7; tentatively, D is TRBD1 (5 bases). The germline V gene has CDR1 SQVTM and CDR2 ANQGSEA. The CDR3 extends over 13 amino acids. V was pared by 3 bases and J by 3 bases, with 12 bases between.

This clone has only a few counts. The chain joins TRBV5-1 to TRBJ1-1, with D maybe TRBD1 (6 bases). Germline V gives CDR1 SGHRS, CDR2 YFSETQ. Trimming pared 3 bases from V and 0 bases from J, leaving 9 bases between. CDR3 length: 14 residues. The CDR3, as DNA: TGCGCCAGCAGCTCGGACAGCTTGAACACTGAAGCTTTCTTT. It encodes CASSSDSLNTEAFF.